This TCR beta chain was recovered during a study of blood T cell repertoires in COVID-19. Study overall: Material from acute and convalescent COVID-19 was sourced from the United States, Italy and Spain. PBMCs, B-cell-depleted T cells, or T cells were the source of the cDNA or gDNA that made up the material.

Authors' methods: It was from reference gene primer amplification that nucleated cell counts were estimated. Using immunoSEQ multiplex PCR, the repertoire was profiled, and TCRdb retains in-frame clones only, with some absent. V and J calls and clone size come straight from that table; D and trimming were deduced from the DNA. The sample includes about 59,000 clones, roughly 80% of them seen just once. The V and J ends lost 0 bases and 2 bases respectively, with 11 bases between them. The germline V gene has CDR1 SGDLS and CDR2 YYNGEE. The CDR3 has 15 amino acids. The V and J genes are TRBV9 and TRBJ1-1; no definite D call. The TCR comes from an elderly man with acute or convalescent COVID-19. Sequences were obtained from peripheral blood. DNA of the CDR3: TGTGCCAGCAGCGTAGAGCCCACCGGTAACACTGAAGCTTTCTTT. Residues: CASSVEPTGNTEAFF.